This TCR beta chain came from a study of human T cells and chemical hapten exposure. This clonotype was detected ten times or more. Its antigen remains unidentified. Notes on the study in general: Counts of TCRs above 1 in 1000 frequency stayed unchanged with DPC sensitization.

CDR1 is KGHSH and CDR2 is LQKENI in the germline V gene. The CDR3 totals 13 residues. The germline V and J ends were trimmed by 5 bases and 2 bases, with 10 bases remaining between them. The authors' total RNA extraction used unfractionated whole blood. Each CDR3 protein gets one entry after TCRdb re-called the 5' RACE reads with MiXCR. The sample records 150,000 or so distinct CDR3 sequences, around 4% being singletons. This TCR derives from a female donor in good health. The chain links TRBV18 to TRBJ2-7, with TRBD1 as a possible D gene (6 bases). The CDR3 DNA is TGTGCCAGCTCAGTCGGGACACCCTACGAGCAGTACTTC. Protein product: CASSVGTPYEQYF.